A selection of T cell receptor beta chains follows, all from one sample in a study of CD8+ T cells in alopecia areata. This table comes from immunoSEQ multiplex PCR, and its TCRdb copy is limited to in-frame clones, with some not included. The sample holds around 100,000 clones, about 60% seen once. Source: CD8+ T cells sorted from blood, taken at week 24, from a patient treated with tofacitinib. These receptors were obtained from a human donor with alopecia areata. CDR3s include the opening cysteine and the closing phenylalanine or tryptophan. The order of the fields is CDR3 DNA, CDR3 protein, CDR3 length, clone size, D gene, V gene, J gene. A D gene is named only where the DNA matches it firmly. The listing skips clone size in some rows; elsewhere it reads once, few, many or a size class.

TGTGCCAGCAGTTTGGGGGCAGGCTATAGCAATCAGCCCCAGCATTTT	CASSLGAGYSNQPQHF	16	-	-	TRBV27	TRBJ1-5
TGCAGCGTTGAAGAGGGGACTAGCGGGGTAGCCTACGAGCAGTACTTC	CSVEEGTSGVAYEQYF	16	-	TRBD2	TRBV29-1	TRBJ2-7
TGTGCCTCAACAGGACGACGGGCTCTTTACGAAAAACTGTTTTTT	CASTGRRALYEKLFF	15	few	-	TRBV30	TRBJ1-4
TGTGCCAGCAGCCACGGCCAGACAGGGAGTGGAGCAAGCGGCTACACCTTC	CASSHGQTGSGASGYTF	17	-	TRBD1	TRBV7-9	TRBJ1-2
TGCGCCAGCAGCCGTCCTCGAGCGGGGGGGCGGCTCCATGAGCAGTTCTTC	CASSRPRAGGRLHEQFF	17	-	TRBD2	TRBV4-1	TRBJ2-1
TGTGCCAGCAGCTGGGACAGCCATAAGGACGAGCAGTACTTC	CASSWDSHKDEQYF	14	-	TRBD1	TRBV13	TRBJ2-7
TGTGCCAGCAGCTTAGTTGGGACTAGCGGGGGCTACGAGCAGTACTTC	CASSLVGTSGGYEQYF	16	-	TRBD2	TRBV11-2	TRBJ2-7
TGTGCCAGCAGCTACCCCGGTGGAGCATACGAGCAGTACTTC	CASSYPGGAYEQYF	14	-	-	TRBV5-6	TRBJ2-7
TGTGCCAGCAGCCAAGGCAGGGGTCCCCACCAAGAGACCCAGTACTTC	CASSQGRGPHQETQYF	16	-	-	TRBV7-9	TRBJ2-5
TGCAGCGTTCTTATTACCCCGGACAGGGGAACAGATACGCAGTATTTT	CSVLITPDRGTDTQYF	16	-	TRBD1	TRBV29-1	TRBJ2-3
TGTGCCAGCAGCGTAGGAGGAGGACAGTTATACGAGCAGTACTTC	CASSVGGGQLYEQYF	15	few	-	TRBV9	TRBJ2-7
TGTGCCAGCAGTTATAGCCAGGGACATCGTCTGTACGAGCAGTACTTC	CASSYSQGHRLYEQYF	16	-	-	TRBV6-5	TRBJ2-7
TGCAGCGTTGAAGACAGGTTCTCCTACGAGCAGTACTTC	CSVEDRFSYEQYF	13	-	-	TRBV29-1	TRBJ2-7
TGTGCCAGCCGGACAGAGCCCCCCGGGGAGCTGTTTTTT	CASRTEPPGELFF	13	-	-	TRBV6-4	TRBJ2-2
TGTGCCTGGAACTACGGGACTAGGTCCTACGAGCAGTACTTC	CAWNYGTRSYEQYF	14	-	TRBD2	TRBV30	TRBJ2-7
TGTGCCTGGAGCTTGGGGTCTGCGAGGGCTGAAGCTTTCTTT	CAWSLGSARAEAFF	14	-	-	TRBV30	TRBJ1-1
TGTGCCAGCAGCCCCTGGGCGGGGGAGACCTACGAGCAGTACTTC	CASSPWAGETYEQYF	15	-	TRBD2	TRBV4-2	TRBJ2-7
TGCGCCAGCAGCTTGAAGGGGTCTACAACCTACGAGCAGTACTTC	CASSLKGSTTYEQYF	15	few	-	TRBV5-1	TRBJ2-7
TGCGCCAGCAGCCAAGCGCCGGGCAGCAGGAACATTGAAGCTTTCTTT	CASSQAPGSRNIEAFF	16	-	-	TRBV4-3	TRBJ1-1
TGCGCCAGCAGCGAGGGACTAGCGGAGACACGTGAGCAGTTCTTC	CASSEGLAETREQFF	15	-	TRBD2	TRBV5-1	TRBJ2-1
TGTGCCAGCACTTGGACAGGGCGCCACGGATATAATTCACCCCTCCACTTT	CASTWTGRHGYNSPLHF	17	-	TRBD1	TRBV13	TRBJ1-6
TGCGCCAGCAGCCAACTCCGGGCGGGGGCCGGGGAGCTGTTTTTT	CASSQLRAGAGELFF	15	-	TRBD2	TRBV4-3	TRBJ2-2
TGTGCCAGCAGATTGGGACAGGGGAGGAAGATAGAGACCCAGTACTTC	CASRLGQGRKIETQYF	16	once	TRBD1	TRBV13	TRBJ2-5
TGCGCCAGCAGCCAAGACACGGGGGGGAATGAGCAGTTCTTC	CASSQDTGGNEQFF	14	few	TRBD2	TRBV4-3	TRBJ2-1
TGCAGCGTTGAGGACACCTATGGCTACACCTTC	CSVEDTYGYTF	11	once	-	TRBV29-1	TRBJ1-2
TGCGCCAGCAGTCAATACCTACTTGAAGCTTTCTTT	CASSQYLLEAFF	12	few	-	TRBV23-1	TRBJ1-1
TGCGCCAGCAGCCAAGTGGGGGAAGCCGAGACCCAGTACTTC	CASSQVGEAETQYF	14	few	-	TRBV4-3	TRBJ2-5
TGTGCTAGTGGCCGCCGAGGCGGGGGAGTCCAAGAGACCCAGTACTTC	CASGRRGGGVQETQYF	16	-	TRBD2	TRBV12-5	TRBJ2-5
TGTGCCAGCAGTGAAGAGGGGACGGGGCTTGGCTACACCTTC	CASSEEGTGLGYTF	14	once	-	TRBV6-1	TRBJ1-2
TGTGCCAGCAGTTACTCGTACCCCTGGCAGTACTTC	CASSYSYPWQYF	12	-	-	TRBV6-6	TRBJ2-7
TGTGCCAGCAGTTACCTAGCGGGGGAAGAGACCCAGTACTTC	CASSYLAGEETQYF	14	few	TRBD2	TRBV6-5	TRBJ2-5
TGTGCCAGCAGCTCGGGACAGAATAAAGAGACCCAGTACTTC	CASSSGQNKETQYF	14	-	TRBD1	TRBV13	TRBJ2-5
TGTGCCAGCAAGGGACAGAAAGACAATGAGCAGTTCTTC	CASKGQKDNEQFF	13	-	TRBD1	TRBV2	TRBJ2-1
TGCAGCGTTGCCGGCCCTTCCTACAATGAGCAGTTCTTC	CSVAGPSYNEQFF	13	-	-	TRBV29-1	TRBJ2-1
TGTGCCAGCAGCCGACAGCTCGCGGAGCAGTTCTTC	CASSRQLAEQFF	12	-	-	TRBV5-6	TRBJ2-1
TGTGCCAGCAGTGAAGCGCCTGGGACAGGGATGAACGAGCAGTACTTC	CASSEAPGTGMNEQYF	16	few	TRBD1	TRBV2	TRBJ2-7
TGTGCCAGCAGTTACTCGGGAGACACCGGGGAGCTGTTTTTT	CASSYSGDTGELFF	14	-	-	TRBV6-5	TRBJ2-2
TGTGCTCAGAGGAGGCGGAGGAATCAGCCCCAGCATTTT	CAQRRRRNQPQHF	13	-	-	TRBV11-1	TRBJ1-5
TGTGCCAGCAGTGAAGCCGCACAAGCTAACTATGGCTACACCTTC	CASSEAAQANYGYTF	15	-	-	TRBV6-1	TRBJ1-2
TGTGCCAGCAGCTTATCGGGGTCCTTGGATGGCTACACCTTC	CASSLSGSLDGYTF	14	-	-	TRBV13	TRBJ1-2
TGTGCCAGCAGTTTACGTTCTAGCACAGATACGCAGTATTTT	CASSLRSSTDTQYF	14	few	-	TRBV27	TRBJ2-3
TGTGCCAGCAGCAGGGGGCCAAATCAGCCCCAGCATTTT	CASSRGPNQPQHF	13	-	TRBD1	TRBV7-9	TRBJ1-5
TGTGCCAGCAGCTTTGGGACAGGGACCCAAGAGACCCAGTACTTC	CASSFGTGTQETQYF	15	-	TRBD1	TRBV5-6	TRBJ2-5
TGTGCCAGCAGCTTATCCGGACAGGGGAGCAATGAGCAGTTCTTC	CASSLSGQGSNEQFF	15	-	TRBD1	TRBV13	TRBJ2-1
TGTGCCAGCAGTGAATCAGGGAGCTCCTACAATGAGCAGTTCTTC	CASSESGSSYNEQFF	15	once	-	TRBV6-4	TRBJ2-1
TGTGCCAGCAGTTCGATAAGCGGAGAGCCCCAGCATTTT	CASSSISGEPQHF	13	few	-	TRBV27	TRBJ1-5
TGTGCCAGCAGCGTAGGAGGCGGGTACACCGGGGAGCTGTTTTTT	CASSVGGGYTGELFF	15	-	-	TRBV9	TRBJ2-2
TGTGCCAGCAGCGTCGGCGACGGGAATTCACCCCTCCACTTT	CASSVGDGNSPLHF	14	-	-	TRBV9	TRBJ1-6
TGTGCCAGCAGTGAGCAGGCGGGTATATGGGGCAATCAGCCCCAGCATTTT	CASSEQAGIWGNQPQHF	17	-	-	TRBV6-1	TRBJ1-5
TGTGCCAGCAGCTTATTCCGGGAGACCCAGTACTTC	CASSLFRETQYF	12	-	-	TRBV13	TRBJ2-5
TGTGCCAGCAGCCACTCCGGGGAGAACACTGAAGCTTTCTTT	CASSHSGENTEAFF	14	-	-	TRBV6-5	TRBJ1-1
TGTGCCAGCAGCTTCGGGGGCACCGGGGAGCTGTTTTTT	CASSFGGTGELFF	13	few	-	TRBV7-2	TRBJ2-2